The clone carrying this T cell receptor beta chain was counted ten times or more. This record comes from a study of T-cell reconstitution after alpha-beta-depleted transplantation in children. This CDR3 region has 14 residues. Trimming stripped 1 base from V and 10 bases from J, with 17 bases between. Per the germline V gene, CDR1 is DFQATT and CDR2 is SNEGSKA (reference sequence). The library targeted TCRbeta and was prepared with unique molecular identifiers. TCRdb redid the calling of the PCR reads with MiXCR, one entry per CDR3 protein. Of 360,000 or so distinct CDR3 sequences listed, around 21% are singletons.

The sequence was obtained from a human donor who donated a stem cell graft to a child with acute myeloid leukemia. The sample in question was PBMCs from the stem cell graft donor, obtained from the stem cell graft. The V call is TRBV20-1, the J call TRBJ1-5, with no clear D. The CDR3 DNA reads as TGCAGTGCTAGAGGCCCAGGTATGGTAGGACCCCAGCATTTT. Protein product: CSARGPGMVGPQHF.